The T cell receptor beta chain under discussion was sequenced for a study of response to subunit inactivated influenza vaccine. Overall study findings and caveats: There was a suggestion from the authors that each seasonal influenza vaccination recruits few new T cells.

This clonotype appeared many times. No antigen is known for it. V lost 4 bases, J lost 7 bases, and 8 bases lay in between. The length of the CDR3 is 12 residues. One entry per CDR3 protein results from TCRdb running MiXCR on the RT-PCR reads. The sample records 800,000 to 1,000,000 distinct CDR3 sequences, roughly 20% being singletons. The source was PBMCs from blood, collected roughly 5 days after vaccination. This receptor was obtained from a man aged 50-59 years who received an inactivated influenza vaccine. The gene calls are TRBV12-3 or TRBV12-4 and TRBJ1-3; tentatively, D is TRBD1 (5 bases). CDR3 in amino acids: CASSWGSNTIYF. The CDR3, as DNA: TGTGCCAGCAGTTGGGGGAGCAACACCATATATTTT.